The 25 T cell receptor beta chains presented below share a single source sample, sequenced in a study of T-cell reconstitution after alpha-beta-depleted transplantation in children. A library of TCRbeta sequences, prepared with unique molecular identifiers, was generated. TCRdb itself ran the PCR reads through MiXCR, one entry per CDR3 protein. The data contain some 48,000 distinct CDR3 sequences, 5.5% to 7.5% of them singletons. Source: PBMCs, mostly from graft donor cells, taken 60 days after TCRalphabeta/CD19-depleted stem cell transplant. Receptors were obtained from a female patient aged 2-15 years who had a stem cell transplant for aplastic anemia, so the T cells may come from the graft donor.

This clonotype was detected many times. The CDR3 nucleotides are TGTGCCACCAGCAGAGATCGCAATGAGCAGTTCTTC. It specifies CATSRDRNEQFF. J is TRBJ2-1 and V is TRBV15; unclear D gene. The germline V and J ends were trimmed by 0 bases and 6 bases, with 3 bases remaining between them. The CDR3 loop spans 12 amino acids. The germline gives CDR1 LNHNV, CDR2 YYDKDF (reference sequence). Looking up the rest from reference TRBV15 and TRBJ2-1 gives the full variable domain: DAMVIQNPRYQVTQFGKPVTLSCSQTLNHNVMYWYQQKSSQAPKLLFHYYDKDFNNEADTPDNFQSRRPNTSFCFLDIRSPGLGDTAMYLCATSRDRNEQFFGPGTRLTVL.

This clonotype has ten or more counts. J is TRBJ2-5 and V is TRBV11-2; no reliable D call. Germline V lookup: CDR1 SGHAT, CDR2 FQNNGV. The ends were cut back, 2 bases at V and 4 bases at J, with 14 bases in the middle. The CDR3 totals 15 residues. CDR3 nucleotide sequence: TGTGCCAGCAGCTTATTTCCCGGGTTCGGAGAGACCCAGTACTTC. Translated: CASSLFPGFGETQYF.

This clonotype was detected many times. The chain combines TRBV29-1 with TRBJ1-1; D gene ambiguous. The CDR3 loop spans 12 amino acids. Germline V CDR1 and CDR2: SQVTM, ANQGSEA. Between the trimmed V and J ends, which lost 2 bases and 8 bases, there was a span of 12 bases. CDR3 sequence (DNA): TGCAGCGTTGAATGGAATGGAAGAGAAGCTTTCTTT. Translated: CSVEWNGREAFF. The entire variable domain, with the rest obtained from reference TRBV29-1 and TRBJ1-1, is as follows: SAVISQKPSRDICQRGTSLTIQCQVDSQVTMMFWYRQQPGQSLTLIATANQGSEATYESGFVIDKFPISRPNLTFSTLTVSNMSPEDSSIYLCSVEWNGREAFFGQGTRLTVV.

This clonotype was counted many times. The J gene is TRBJ2-1, the V gene TRBV20-1, with 7 bases aligning to TRBD2. This CDR3 spans 14 amino acids. The V gene end was trimmed by 6 bases and the J gene end by 7 bases; junction bases not matched to a gene: 12. Germline V gene data show CDR1 as DFQATT and CDR2 as SNEGSKA (reference sequence). CDR3 DNA: TGCAGTGCCTACAGCGTCGTAGCGGGTAATGAGCAGTTCTTC. Amino acids: CSAYSVVAGNEQFF.

The sample holds many counts of this clonotype. CDR3 sequence reads: CASGPELRGETQYF. The CDR3 nucleotides read TGTGCCAGCGGACCGGAGTTGAGGGGGGAGACCCAGTACTTC. This chain connects TRBV2 to TRBJ2-5; D is possibly TRBD1 (6 bases). In germline, CDR1 is SNHLY, CDR2 FYNNEI. The germline V and J ends were trimmed by 8 bases and 5 bases, with 18 bases remaining between them. This CDR3 spans 14 amino acids.

This sequence joins TRBV15 and TRBJ2-6; D is unresolved. V gave up 0 bases and J gave up 2 bases, with 14 bases separating them. Germline CDR1 and CDR2: LNHNV and YYDKDF (reference sequence). The CDR3 sequence is 18 residues long. The CDR3 nucleotides read TGTGCCACCAGCAGAGATGAGCTAGGTAACCCTGGGGCCAACGTCCTGACTTTC. This translates into CATSRDELGNPGANVLTF.

This clonotype has only a few counts. The genes are TRBV14 and TRBJ2-3; the D gene could be TRBD1 or TRBD2 (6 bases each). Trimming pared 4 bases from V and 2 bases from J, leaving 22 bases between. In germline, CDR1 is SGHDN, CDR2 FVKESK. The CDR3 totals 18 residues. The CDR3 here is CASSRRSSTGGTTDTQYF. CDR3 sequence (DNA): TGTGCCAGCAGCCGCCGCTCGTCTACCGGGGGCACCACAGATACGCAGTATTTT.

This clonotype was seen ten or more times. This sequence joins TRBV12-3 or TRBV12-4 and TRBJ2-1, with 9 bases lining up with TRBD1. CDR3 size: 13 residues. V lost 7 bases and J lost 15; bases outside the gene matches: 13. The CDR3 coding sequence is TGTGCCAGCACCCTTACGCAGGGACAGGGTCCGTTCTTC. Encoded protein: CASTLTQGQGPFF.

Note on this clonotype: Being one base from a much bigger clone, this may be a read error. This chain connects TRBV28 to TRBJ2-5; 12 positions match TRBD2. The CDR3 has 16 amino acids. V shed 3 bases, J shed 1 base, and the junction held 3 bases outside the gene matches. Germline V lookup: CDR1 MDHEN, CDR2 SYDVKM. CDR3: CASSLKGLAGQETQYF. The CDR3 DNA sequence: TGTGCCAGCAGTTTGAAGGGACTAGCGGGCCAAGAGACCCAGTACTTC.

Worth noting for this clonotype: Sequence at one end of the junction differs from germline and may be a read error. This chain uses TRBV12-3 or TRBV12-4 with TRBJ2-7; D unresolved. The CDR3 extends over 14 amino acids. In DNA form, the CDR3 reads TGTGCCAGCGGTTTGGTCGGAAGCTCCTACGAGCAGTACTTC. This encodes CASGLVGSSYEQYF.

This clonotype came up many times. The gene calls are TRBV5-1 and TRBJ2-7, with 8 bases that match TRBD1. The CDR3 has 15 amino acids. CDR1 and CDR2 from the germline V gene are SGHRS and YFSETQ. The V gene end was trimmed by 5 bases and the J gene end by 6 bases; junction bases not matched to a gene: 13. The CDR3: CASSSRQGSSVEQYF. DNA of the CDR3: TGCGCCAGCAGTTCTCGACAGGGGTCGTCTGTCGAGCAGTACTTC.

This clonotype was found once. The junction and the germline gene differ at one end; a read error may be behind it. The chain uses TRBV7-2 and TRBJ1-1; D ambiguous. Germline V CDR1 and CDR2: SGHTA, FQGNSA. This CDR3 region has 14 residues. DNA of the CDR3: TGTGGCAGCAGCTTAAACGGTTTTTACACTGAAGCTTTCTTT. It codes for CGSSLNGFYTEAFF. Based on the CDR3 plus reference TRBV7-2 and TRBJ1-1, the full variable domain is GAGVSQSPSNKVTEKGKDVELRCDPISGHTALYWYRQSLGQGLEFLIYFQGNSAPDKSGLPSDRFSAERTGGSVSTLTIQRTQQEDSAVYLCGSSLNGFYTEAFFGQGTRLTVV.

This clonotype was observed at least ten times. The chain combines TRBV30 with TRBJ2-7; D not certain. The CDR3 consists of 13 residues. Looked up from germline, CDR1 is GTSNPN and CDR2 is SVGIG (reference sequence). The V gene lost 0 bases and the J gene lost 3 bases, with 9 bases spanning the gap. The CDR3 nucleotides are TGTGCCTGGAGTGTACGGGCAGACTACGAGCAGTACTTC. It codes for CAWSVRADYEQYF.

In this sample, this clonotype turned up many times. J is TRBJ2-2 and V is TRBV20-1; the match to TRBD1 covers 7 bases. In germline, CDR1 is DFQATT, CDR2 SNEGSKA (reference sequence). The CDR3 runs to 13 residues. The CDR3 coding sequence is TGCAGCGCTGACAGGGCGAACACCGGGGAGCTGTTTTTT. It translates to CSADRANTGELFF.

The chain links TRBV12-3 or TRBV12-4 to TRBJ1-6; D is unresolved. V was cut by 5 bases and J by 7 bases, with 15 bases left in between. CDR3 length: 15 residues. The chain's CDR3 is CASSATEGWNSPLHF. CDR3 bases: TGTGCCAGCAGTGCCACGGAAGGGTGGAATTCACCCCTCCACTTT.

In this sample, this clonotype turned up many times. This sequence joins TRBV6-5 and TRBJ2-3; 7 bases line up with TRBD1. Per the germline V gene, CDR1 is MNHEY and CDR2 is SVGAGI. V shed 7 bases, J shed 9 bases, and the junction held 10 bases outside the gene matches. The length of the CDR3 is 13 residues. CDR3 protein: CASKETGIRTQYF. CDR3 sequence (DNA): TGTGCCAGCAAGGAGACAGGGATTCGAACGCAGTATTTT.

This clonotype was observed once. This sequence may be a read error, since a much larger clone differs from it by one base. CDR3 sequence reads: CAIKEPQYF. In DNA, the CDR3 is TGTGCCATCAAAGAGCCCCAGTACTTC. J is TRBJ2-5 and V is TRBV10-3; D is unresolved. CDR3 length equals 9 residues. Germline V CDR1 and CDR2: ENHRY, SYGVKD.

The chain couples TRBV20-1 to TRBJ2-7; 8 bases agree with TRBD1. From germline, CDR1 is DFQATT and CDR2 SNEGSKA (reference sequence). The CDR3 runs 15 residues. Trimming removed 6 bases from V and 0 bases from J; junction bases left unmatched: 10. CDR3 sequence (DNA): TGCAGTGCCCCTACTGGACAGGGAGGCTCCTACGAGCAGTACTTC. Translating gives CSAPTGQGGSYEQYF.

This clonotype was recorded many times. The chain carries TRBV15 and TRBJ2-1; 9 bases are shared with TRBD2. Germline V gene sequence: CDR1 LNHNV, CDR2 YYDKDF (reference sequence). The CDR3 spans 15 residues. The trim removed 6 bases at V and 5 bases at J, leaving 8 bases unmatched. The CDR3 here is CATSEGLAADNEQFF. CDR3 DNA sequence: TGTGCCACCAGTGAGGGACTAGCCGCCGACAATGAGCAGTTCTTC.

Ten or more counts support this clonotype. V gene TRBV6-1 combines with J gene TRBJ1-1, with D unclear. Trimming took 0 bases from V and 1 from J, leaving 9 bases between them. The length of the CDR3 is 15 residues. The germline gives CDR1 MNHNS, CDR2 SASEGT. CDR3: CASSEARLRNTEAFF. DNA for the CDR3: TGTGCCAGCAGTGAAGCCAGACTAAGGAACACTGAAGCTTTCTTT.

The table lists this clonotype with many counts. The chain carries TRBV9 and TRBJ2-1, with D perhaps TRBD1 or TRBD2 (5 bases each). Germline lookup yields CDR1 SGDLS and CDR2 YYNGEE. CDR3 length equals 15 residues. V was clipped by 0 bases and J by 5 bases, with 12 bases between them. CDR3 protein: CASSVEGRLNNEQFF. In DNA, the CDR3 is TGTGCCAGCAGCGTAGAGGGACGTCTGAACAATGAGCAGTTCTTC.

This clonotype appeared many times. The chain recombines TRBV5-1 with TRBJ2-2; D not certain. The length of the CDR3 is 11 residues. The germline CDR1 and CDR2 sequences are SGHRS and YFSETQ. Trimming removed 5 bases from V and 3 bases from J, with 2 bases in between. In DNA, the CDR3 is TGCGCCAGCAGGGACACCGGGGAGCTGTTTTTT. Translating it yields CASRDTGELFF.

This clonotype was observed many times. DNA of the CDR3: TGCGCCAGCAGCCAAGAGAACAGGGGTGGCTACGAGCAGTACTTC. It codes for CASSQENRGGYEQYF. J is TRBJ2-7 and V is TRBV4-1; 7 nucleotides align to TRBD1. Germline lookup yields CDR1 MGHRA and CDR2 YSYEKL. The CDR3 loop spans 15 amino acids. Trimming removed 0 bases from V and 3 bases from J; junction bases left unmatched: 5.

This clonotype was recorded at least ten times. This rearrangement joins TRBV6-2 or TRBV6-3 to TRBJ2-7; tentatively, D is TRBD2 (5 bases). Per the germline V gene, CDR1 is MNHEY and CDR2 is SVGEGT. V was trimmed by 8 bases and J by 0 bases, leaving 11 bases between them. This CDR3 contains 13 residues. The CDR3 DNA follows: TGTGCCAGCGATGGCGGGTTCTCCTACGAGCAGTACTTC. Translated: CASDGGFSYEQYF.

At least ten counts were recorded for this clonotype. This chain joins TRBV20-1 and TRBJ2-1; no clear D. Germline V lookup: CDR1 DFQATT, CDR2 SNEGSKA (reference sequence). With 3 bases removed from V and 0 bases from J, the gap between germline ends came to 12 bases. The CDR3 consists of 15 residues. DNA of the CDR3: TGCAGTGCTAGTTCAGGAATACCCTCCTACAATGAGCAGTTCTTC. As protein: CSASSGIPSYNEQFF.